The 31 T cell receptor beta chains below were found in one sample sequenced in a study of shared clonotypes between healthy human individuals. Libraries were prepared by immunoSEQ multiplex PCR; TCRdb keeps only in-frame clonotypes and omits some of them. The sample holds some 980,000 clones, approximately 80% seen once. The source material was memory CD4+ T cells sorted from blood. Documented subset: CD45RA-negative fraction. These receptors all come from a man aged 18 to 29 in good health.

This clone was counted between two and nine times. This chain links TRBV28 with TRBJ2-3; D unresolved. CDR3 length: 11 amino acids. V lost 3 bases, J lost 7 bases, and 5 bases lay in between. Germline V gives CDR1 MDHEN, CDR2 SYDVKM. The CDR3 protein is CASSFGYTQYF. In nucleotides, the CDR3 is TGTGCCAGCAGTTTTGGGTATACGCAGTATTTT.

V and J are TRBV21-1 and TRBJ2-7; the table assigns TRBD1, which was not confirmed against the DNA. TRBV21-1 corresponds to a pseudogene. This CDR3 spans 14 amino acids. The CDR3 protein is CASSATGGLHEQYF. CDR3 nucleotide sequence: TGTGCCAGCAGCGCAACAGGGGGCCTCCACGAGCAGTACTTC.

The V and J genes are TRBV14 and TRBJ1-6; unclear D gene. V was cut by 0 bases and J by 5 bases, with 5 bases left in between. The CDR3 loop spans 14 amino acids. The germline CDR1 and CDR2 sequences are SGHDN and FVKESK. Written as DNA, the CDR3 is TGTGCCAGCAGCCAAGAGGGGAATAATTCACCCCTCCACTTT. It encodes CASSQEGNNSPLHF.

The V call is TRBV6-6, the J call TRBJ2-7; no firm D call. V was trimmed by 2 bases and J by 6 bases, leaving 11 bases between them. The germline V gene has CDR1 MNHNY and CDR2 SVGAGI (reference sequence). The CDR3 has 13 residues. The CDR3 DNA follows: TGTGCCAGCAGTTACAGACACGGTCTCGAGCAGTACTTC. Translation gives CASSYRHGLEQYF.

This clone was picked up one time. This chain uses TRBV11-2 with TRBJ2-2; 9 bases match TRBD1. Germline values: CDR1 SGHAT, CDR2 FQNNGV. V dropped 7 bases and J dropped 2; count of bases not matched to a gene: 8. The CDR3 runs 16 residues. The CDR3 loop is CASTGSGQGNTGELFF. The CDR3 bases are TGTGCCAGCACGGGGTCGGGACAGGGTAACACCGGGGAGCTGTTTTTT.

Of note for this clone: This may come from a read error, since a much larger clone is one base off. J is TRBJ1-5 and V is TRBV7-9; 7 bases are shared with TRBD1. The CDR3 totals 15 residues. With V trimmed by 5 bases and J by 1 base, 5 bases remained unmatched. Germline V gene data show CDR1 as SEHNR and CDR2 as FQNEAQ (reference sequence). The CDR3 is CASSPGTVSNQPQHF. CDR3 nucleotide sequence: TGTGCCAGCAGCCCAGGGACAGTGAGCAATCAGCCCCAGCATTTT.

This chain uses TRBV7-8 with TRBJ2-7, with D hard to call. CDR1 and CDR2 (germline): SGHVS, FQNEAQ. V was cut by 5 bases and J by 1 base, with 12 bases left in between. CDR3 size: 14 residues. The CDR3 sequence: CASSRTGISYEQYF. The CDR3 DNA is TGTGCCAGCAGCCGTACCGGAATATCCTACGAGCAGTACTTC.

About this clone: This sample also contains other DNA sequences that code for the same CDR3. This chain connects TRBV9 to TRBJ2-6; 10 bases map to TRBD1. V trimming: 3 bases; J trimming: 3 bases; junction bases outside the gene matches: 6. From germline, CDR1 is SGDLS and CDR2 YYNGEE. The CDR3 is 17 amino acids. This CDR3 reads CASSGRDRGFGANVLTF. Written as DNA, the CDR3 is TGTGCCAGCAGCGGCCGGGACAGGGGTTTTGGGGCCAACGTCCTGACTTTC.

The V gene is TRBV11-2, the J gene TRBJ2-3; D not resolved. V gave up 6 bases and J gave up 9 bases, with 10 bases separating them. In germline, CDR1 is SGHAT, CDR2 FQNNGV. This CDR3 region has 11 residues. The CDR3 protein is CASRSSMTQYF. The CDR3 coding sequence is TGTGCCAGCAGATCATCCATGACGCAGTATTTT.

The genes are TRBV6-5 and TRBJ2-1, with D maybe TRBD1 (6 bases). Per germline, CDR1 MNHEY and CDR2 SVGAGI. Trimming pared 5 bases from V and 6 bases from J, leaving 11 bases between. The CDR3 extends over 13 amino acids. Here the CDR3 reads CASSLTGSNEQFF. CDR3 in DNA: TGTGCCAGCAGTCTCACAGGGTCCAATGAGCAGTTCTTC.

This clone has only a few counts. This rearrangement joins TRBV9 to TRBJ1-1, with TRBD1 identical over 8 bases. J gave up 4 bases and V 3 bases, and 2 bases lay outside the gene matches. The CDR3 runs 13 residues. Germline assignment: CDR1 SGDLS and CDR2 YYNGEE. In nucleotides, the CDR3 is TGTGCCAGCAGCGCAACAGGGGGCACTGAAGCTTTCTTT. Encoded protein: CASSATGGTEAFF. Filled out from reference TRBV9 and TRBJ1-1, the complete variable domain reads DSGVTQTPKHLITATGQRVTLRCSPRSGDLSVYWYQQSLDQGLQFLIQYYNGEERAKGNILERFSAQQFPDLHSELNLSSLELGDSALYFCASSATGGTEAFFGQGTRLTVV.

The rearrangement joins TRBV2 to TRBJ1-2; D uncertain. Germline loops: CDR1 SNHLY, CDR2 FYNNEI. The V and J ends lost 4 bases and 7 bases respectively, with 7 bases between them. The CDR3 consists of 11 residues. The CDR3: CASSGEVGYTF. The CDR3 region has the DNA TGTGCCAGCAGTGGCGAGGTTGGCTACACCTTC. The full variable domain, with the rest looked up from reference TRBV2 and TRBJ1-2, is EPEVTQTPSHQVTQMGQEVILRCVPISNHLYFYWYRQILGQKVEFLVSFYNNEISEKSEIFDDQFSVERPDGSNFTLKIRSTKLEDSAMYFCASSGEVGYTFGSGTRLTVV.

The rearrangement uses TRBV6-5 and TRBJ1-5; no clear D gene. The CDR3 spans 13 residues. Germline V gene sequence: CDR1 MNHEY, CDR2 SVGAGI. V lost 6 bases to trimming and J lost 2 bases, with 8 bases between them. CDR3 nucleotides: TGTGCCAGCAGCTCCGATCGCAATCAGCCCCAGCATTTT. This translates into CASSSDRNQPQHF.

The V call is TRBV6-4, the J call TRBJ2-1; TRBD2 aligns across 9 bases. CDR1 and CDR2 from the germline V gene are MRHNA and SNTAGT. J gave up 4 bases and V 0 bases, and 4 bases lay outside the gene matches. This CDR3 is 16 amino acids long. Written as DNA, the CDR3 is TGTGCCAGCAGTGACTCGGGGAGCGGGGGGTACAATGAGCAGTTCTTC. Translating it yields CASSDSGSGGYNEQFF.

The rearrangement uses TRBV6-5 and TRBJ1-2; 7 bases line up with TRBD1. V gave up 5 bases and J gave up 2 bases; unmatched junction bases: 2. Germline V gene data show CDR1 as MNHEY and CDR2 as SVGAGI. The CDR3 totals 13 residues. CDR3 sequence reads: CASSTGENYGYTF. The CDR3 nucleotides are TGTGCCAGCAGTACAGGGGAGAACTATGGCTACACCTTC.

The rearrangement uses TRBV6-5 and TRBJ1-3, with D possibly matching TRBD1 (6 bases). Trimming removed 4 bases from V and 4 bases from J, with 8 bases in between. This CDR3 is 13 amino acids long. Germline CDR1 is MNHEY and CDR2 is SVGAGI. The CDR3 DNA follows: TGTGCCAGCAGTTCAGGACAGGGAAACACCATATATTTT. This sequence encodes CASSSGQGNTIYF.

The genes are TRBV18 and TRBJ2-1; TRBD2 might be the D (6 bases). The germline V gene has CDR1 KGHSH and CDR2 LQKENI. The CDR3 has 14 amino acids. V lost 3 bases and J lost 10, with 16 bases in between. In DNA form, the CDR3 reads TGTGCCAGCTCACCCCCCGCGACTAGTAAAGAGCAGTTCTTC. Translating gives CASSPPATSKEQFF.

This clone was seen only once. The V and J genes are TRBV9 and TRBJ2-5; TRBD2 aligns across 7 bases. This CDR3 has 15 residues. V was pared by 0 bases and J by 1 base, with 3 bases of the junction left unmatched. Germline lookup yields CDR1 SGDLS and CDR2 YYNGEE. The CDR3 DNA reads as TGTGCCAGCAGCGTAGATCCGGGAGGCCAAGAGACCCAGTACTTC. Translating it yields CASSVDPGGQETQYF.

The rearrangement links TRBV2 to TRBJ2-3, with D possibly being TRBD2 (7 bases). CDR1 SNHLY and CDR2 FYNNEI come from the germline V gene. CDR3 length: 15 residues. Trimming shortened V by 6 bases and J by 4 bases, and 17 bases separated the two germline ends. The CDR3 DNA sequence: TGTGCCAGCAGGGTAGGGGGGGGTAAAGCAGATACGCAGTATTTT. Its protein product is CASRVGGGKADTQYF.

The CDR3 DNA follows: TGTGCCAGCAGAACCGGGACAGGGGGGAACAATGAGCAGTTCTTC. Translated, it gives CASRTGTGGNNEQFF. The chain combines TRBV7-9 with TRBJ2-1; 11 bases map to TRBD1. Germline CDR1 is SEHNR and CDR2 is FQNEAQ (reference sequence). The length of the CDR3 is 15 residues. Germline trimming cut 6 bases from V and 5 bases from J; bases unmatched to any gene: 6.

CDR3: CASLGAGDNNSPLHF. CDR3 sequence (DNA): TGTGCCAGCCTTGGGGCAGGAGATAATAATTCACCCCTCCACTTT. The chain has TRBV28 and TRBJ1-6; D is possibly TRBD1 (5 bases). The CDR3 contains 15 residues. CDR1 and CDR2 from the germline V gene are MDHEN and SYDVKM. V lost 8 bases to trimming and J lost 5 bases, with 16 bases between them. The complete variable domain, with remaining parts taken from reference TRBV28 and TRBJ1-6, reads DVKVTQSSRYLVKRTGEKVFLECVQDMDHENMFWYRQDPGLGLRLIYFSYDVKMKEKGDIPEGYSVSREKKERFSLILESASTNQTSMYLCASLGAGDNNSPLHFGNGTRLTVT.

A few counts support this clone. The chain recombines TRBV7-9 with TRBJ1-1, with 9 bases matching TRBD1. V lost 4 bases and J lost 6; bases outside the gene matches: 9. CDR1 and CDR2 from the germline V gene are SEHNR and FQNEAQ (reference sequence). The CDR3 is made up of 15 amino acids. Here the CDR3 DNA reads TGTGCCAGCAGCTCCTTCGGGACAGGGACCCCTGAAGCTTTCTTT. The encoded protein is CASSSFGTGTPEAFF.

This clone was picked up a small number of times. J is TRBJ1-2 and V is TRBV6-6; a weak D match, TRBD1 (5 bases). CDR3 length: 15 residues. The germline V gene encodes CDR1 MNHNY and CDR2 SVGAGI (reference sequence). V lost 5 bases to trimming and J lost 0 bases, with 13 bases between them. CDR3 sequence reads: CASSPGTVANYGYTF. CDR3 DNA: TGTGCCAGCAGTCCCGGGACGGTCGCTAACTATGGCTACACCTTC.

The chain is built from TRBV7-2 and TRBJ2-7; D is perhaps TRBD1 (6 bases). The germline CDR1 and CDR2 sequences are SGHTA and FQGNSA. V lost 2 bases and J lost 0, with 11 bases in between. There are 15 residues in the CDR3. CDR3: CASSLYRVGSYEQYF. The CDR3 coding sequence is TGTGCCAGCAGCTTATACAGGGTCGGCTCCTACGAGCAGTACTTC.

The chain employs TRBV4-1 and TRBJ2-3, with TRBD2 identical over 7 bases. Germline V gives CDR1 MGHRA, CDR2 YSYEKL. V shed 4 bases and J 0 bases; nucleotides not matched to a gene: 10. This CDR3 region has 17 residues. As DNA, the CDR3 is TGCGCCAGCAGCCCGGGGGGTTGGGACCCAAGCACAGATACGCAGTATTTT. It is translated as CASSPGGWDPSTDTQYF.

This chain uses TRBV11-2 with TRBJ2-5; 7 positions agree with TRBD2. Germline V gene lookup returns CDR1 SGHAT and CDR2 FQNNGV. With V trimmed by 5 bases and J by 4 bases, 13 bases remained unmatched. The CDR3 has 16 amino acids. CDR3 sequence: CASSPTMGGSRETQYF. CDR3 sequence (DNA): TGTGCCAGCAGCCCTACGATGGGGGGGTCAAGAGAGACCCAGTACTTC. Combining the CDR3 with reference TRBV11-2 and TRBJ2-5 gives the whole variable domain EAGVAQSPRYKIIEKRQSVAFWCNPISGHATLYWYQQILGQGPKLLIQFQNNGVVDDSQLPKDRFSAERLKGVDSTLKIQPAKLEDSAVYLCASSPTMGGSRETQYFGPGTRLLVL.

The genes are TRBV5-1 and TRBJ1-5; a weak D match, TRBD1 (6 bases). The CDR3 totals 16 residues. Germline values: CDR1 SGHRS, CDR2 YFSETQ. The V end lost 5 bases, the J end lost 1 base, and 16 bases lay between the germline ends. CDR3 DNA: TGCGCCAGCAGGTCCGGGGGCCCATTGAGCAATCAGCCCCAGCATTTT. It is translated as CASRSGGPLSNQPQHF.

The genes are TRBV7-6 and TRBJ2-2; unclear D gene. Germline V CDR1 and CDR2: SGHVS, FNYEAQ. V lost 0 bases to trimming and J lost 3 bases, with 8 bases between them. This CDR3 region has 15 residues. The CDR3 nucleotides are TGTGCCAGCAGCTTAGCCCCCCAGTACACCGGGGAGCTGTTTTTT. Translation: CASSLAPQYTGELFF. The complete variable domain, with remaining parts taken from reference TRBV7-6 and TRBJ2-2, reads GAGVSQSPRYKVTKRGQDVALRCDPISGHVSLYWYRQALGQGPEFLTYFNYEAQQDKSGLPNDRFSAERPEGSISTLTIQRTEQRDSAMYRCASSLAPQYTGELFFGEGSRLTVL.

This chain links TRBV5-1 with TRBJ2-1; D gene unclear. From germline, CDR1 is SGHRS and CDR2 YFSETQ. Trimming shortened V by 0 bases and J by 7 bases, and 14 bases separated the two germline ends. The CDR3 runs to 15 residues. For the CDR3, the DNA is TGCGCCAGCAGCTTGGCCCCGGGCAGAGTTAATGAGCAGTTCTTC. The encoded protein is CASSLAPGRVNEQFF. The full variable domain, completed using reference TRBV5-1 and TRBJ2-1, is KAGVTQTPRYLIKTRGQQVTLSCSPISGHRSVSWYQQTPGQGLQFLFEYFSETQRNKGNFPGRFSGRQFSNSRSEMNVSTLELGDSALYLCASSLAPGRVNEQFFGPGTRLTVL.

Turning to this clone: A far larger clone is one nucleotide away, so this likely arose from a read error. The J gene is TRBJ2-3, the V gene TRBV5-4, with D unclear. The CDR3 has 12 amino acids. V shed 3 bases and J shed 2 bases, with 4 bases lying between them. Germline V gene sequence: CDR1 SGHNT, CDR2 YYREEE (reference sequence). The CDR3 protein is CASSSNTDTQYF. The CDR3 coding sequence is TGTGCCAGCAGCTCAAACACAGATACGCAGTATTTT.

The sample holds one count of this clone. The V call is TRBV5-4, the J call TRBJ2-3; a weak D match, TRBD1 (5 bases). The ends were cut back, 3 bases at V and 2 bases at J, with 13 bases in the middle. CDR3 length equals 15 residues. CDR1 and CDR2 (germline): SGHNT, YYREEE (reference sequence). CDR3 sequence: CASSSTTAFTDTQYF. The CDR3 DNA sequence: TGTGCCAGCAGCTCTACGACAGCTTTCACAGATACGCAGTATTTT.